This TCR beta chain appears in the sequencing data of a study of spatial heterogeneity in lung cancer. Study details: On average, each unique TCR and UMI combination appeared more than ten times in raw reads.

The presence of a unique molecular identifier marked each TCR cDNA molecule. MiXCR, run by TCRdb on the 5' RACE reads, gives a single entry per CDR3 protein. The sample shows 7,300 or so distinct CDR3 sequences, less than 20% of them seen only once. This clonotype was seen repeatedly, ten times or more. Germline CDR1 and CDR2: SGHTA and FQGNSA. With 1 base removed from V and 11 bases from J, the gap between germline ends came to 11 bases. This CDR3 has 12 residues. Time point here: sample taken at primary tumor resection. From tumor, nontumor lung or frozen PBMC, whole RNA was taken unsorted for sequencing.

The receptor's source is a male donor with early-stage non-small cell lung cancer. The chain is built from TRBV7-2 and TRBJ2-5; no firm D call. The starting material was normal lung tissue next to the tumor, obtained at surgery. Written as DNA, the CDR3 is TGTGCCAGCAGCTTAGACGCGGCTTCGCAGTACTTC. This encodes CASSLDAASQYF. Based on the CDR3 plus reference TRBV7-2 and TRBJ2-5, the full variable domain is GAGVSQSPSNKVTEKGKDVELRCDPISGHTALYWYRQSLGQGLEFLIYFQGNSAPDKSGLPSDRFSAERTGGSVSTLTIQRTQQEDSAVYLCASSLDAASQYFGPGTRLLVL.